The present T cell receptor beta chain was sequenced within a study of type 1 regulatory T cells. Points on this clonotype: Its antigen is undetermined.

TCRdb called the reads again in MiXCR, with one record for every CDR3 protein. The sample yields about 74,000 distinct CDR3 sequences, about 69% seen once. The CDR3 spans 12 residues. Between the trimmed V and J ends, which lost 5 bases and 5 bases, there was a span of 7 bases. The germline V gene encodes CDR1 SGHRS and CDR2 YFSETQ. Graft donor-derived T-allo10 cells were described as host-alloantigen-specific, anergic, and alloantigen-specifically suppressive. The chain links TRBV5-1 to TRBJ2-2; no reliable D call. The receptor was isolated from a human donor in good health. Material: cultured T cells, either the whole culture or a sorted T cell fraction (not recorded which). As to subset: Tr1-enriched cell product generated in vitro against host alloantigens. For the CDR3, the DNA is TGCGCCAGCAGATTCGAGACCGGGGAGCTGTTTTTT. Translation: CASRFETGELFF.